Below, one T cell receptor beta chain is given with its context. Germline and junction disagree at one end, which may indicate a read error. Reasons for excluding patients were uncontrolled infection, other autoimmune disease, pregnancy or lactation. The CDR3 consists of 14 residues. The germline V gene encodes CDR1 SQVTM and CDR2 ANQGSEA. The record originates from a study of T cells in Graves' hyperthyroidism and ophthalmopathy. The investigators amplified TCR beta CDR3 regions from RNA transcripts. Carried out on the TCR CDR3, a first-round RT-PCR used the HTBI primer set. TCRdb called the multiplex PCR reads again in MiXCR, with one record for every CDR3 protein. The sample lists hundreds of thousands of distinct CDR3 sequences; 38% were seen once.

This receptor was taken from a man aged 18 to 29 with Graves' hyperthyroidism. Sequenced input: blood. The chain joins TRBV29-1 to TRBJ1-2; TRBD1 is a possible D gene (6 bases). CDR3 DNA sequence: TGCAGCGTTCGGGAACGGGGGCCGGGCTATGGATACACCTTC. This encodes CSVRERGPGYGYTF.